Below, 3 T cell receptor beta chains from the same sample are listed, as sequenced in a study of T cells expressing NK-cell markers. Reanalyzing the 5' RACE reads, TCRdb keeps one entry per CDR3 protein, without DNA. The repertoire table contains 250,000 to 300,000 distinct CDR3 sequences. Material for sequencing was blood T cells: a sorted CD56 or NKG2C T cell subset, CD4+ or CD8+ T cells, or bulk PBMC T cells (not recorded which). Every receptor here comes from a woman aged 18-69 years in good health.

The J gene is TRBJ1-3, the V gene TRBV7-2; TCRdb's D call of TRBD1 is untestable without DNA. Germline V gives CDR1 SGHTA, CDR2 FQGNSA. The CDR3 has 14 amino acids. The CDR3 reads CASSLGQIGNTIYF. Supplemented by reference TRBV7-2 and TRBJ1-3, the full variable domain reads GAGVSQSPSNKVTEKGKDVELRCDPISGHTALYWYRQSLGQGLEFLIYFQGNSAPDKSGLPSDRFSAERTGGSVSTLTIQRTQQEDSAVYLCASSLGQIGNTIYFGEGSWLTVV.

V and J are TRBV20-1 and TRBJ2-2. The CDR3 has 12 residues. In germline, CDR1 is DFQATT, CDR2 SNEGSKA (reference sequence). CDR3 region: CSASPETGELFF.

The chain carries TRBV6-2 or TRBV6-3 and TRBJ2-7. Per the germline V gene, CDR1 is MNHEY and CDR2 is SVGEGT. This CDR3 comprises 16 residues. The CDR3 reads CASSYGMGRRTYEQYF.